The sequence of this T cell receptor (beta chain) was determined in a study of T cells after yellow fever vaccination (dated by TCRdb to 2018 to 2020). Background for the entire study: Libraries from fractions with low cell numbers were prepared with the SMART-Seq v4 Ultra Low Input RNA kit. Bulk TCR alpha and beta repertoires were sequenced longitudinally to track T-cell clones before and after primary and booster YFV17D yellow fever vaccination. Two healthy male donors, one aged 18 to 29 and one aged 30 to 40 years, were included in the cohort. Blood samples were taken at several timepoints before and after primary and secondary immunization, and bulk PBMC replicates and cell subsets were isolated.

Overall results and qualifications from the work: The study included only two donors, which limits how far the findings can be generalized. A small share of clonotypes occurred in both CD4 and CD8 compartments, likely arising from convergent recombination. Compared with the primary T-cell response, the secondary T-cell response was weaker but faster, peaking on day 5 rather than day 15. Computational filtering was required because FACS-sorted repertoires could contain abundant contaminating clonotypes from the bulk population. Most clones expanded after primary vaccination (around 96% of CD4 and 88% of CD8) were re-detected after the booster, suggesting that broad memory maintenance occurred.

The germline V gene gives CDR1 as SGHAT and CDR2 as FQNNGV. Trimming removed 5 bases from V and 3 bases from J, leaving 16 bases between the germline ends. CDR3 length: 15 amino acids, cysteine to phenylalanine. Solely the CDR3 DNA is kept, with 45 bases framed from the first base. Of note for this clonotype: Its antigen is unknown. Within one base of it there is no much larger clone, and no base qualities were kept.

TCRdb names Illumina NovaSeq 6000 as the instrument used. TCR cDNA was synthesized by 5'RACE template switching, which introduced a universal primer site and unique molecular identifiers. cDNA synthesis was primed from both the TCR alpha and TCR beta constant segments. Library amplification involved two PCR steps, and the second step added sample barcodes and sequencing adapters. Sequencing of libraries was performed on Illumina HiSeq 2500 (2x100 bp) or NovaSeq (2x150 bp). The study's own analysis went as follows. MIGEC was used to demultiplex reads and collapse the reads into UMI consensus sequences, and MiXCR was used for V(D)J alignment. Clonotypes responding to the vaccine were identified with edgeR on replicate PBMC samples, with the criteria of FDR below 0.01 and a log2 fold change above 5 up to day 15. Bulk clonotypes were assigned CD4 or CD8 identity according to which sequenced CD4 or CD8 repertoire held them at higher abundance. TCRdb itself trimmed the public reads at Q25 with fastp, ran MiXCR and retained productive beta chains. Records with the same CDR3 protein are collapsed into one entry carrying the most frequent genes and DNA. TCRdb's processing, not the authors', yielded these V and J calls. Across this sample there are roughly 400,000 distinct CDR3 sequences, with roughly a sixth seen only once. The top ten hold 15% to 20% of the sample.

The treatment or condition label of this sample denotes: live attenuated yellow fever vaccine strain. Two biological replicates of bulk PBMCs were collected at each blood-draw timepoint. PBMCs were isolated from peripheral blood using a standard Ficoll-Paque protocol. TriZol was used to extract RNA from bulk PBMCs, CD4 and CD8 fractions, and dextramer-positive and dextramer-negative fractions. This TCR was sampled from a young man who received the YFV17D yellow fever vaccine. The starting material was PBMCs, obtained before the yellow fever booster vaccination. Here the chain combines TRBV11-2 and TRBJ1-1, and possibly TRBD1, on 6 matching bases. Read as DNA, the sequence is TGTGCCAGCAGCCTCCACGGGGGGGGCTACACTGAAGCTTTCTTT. Its translation is CASSLHGGGYTEAFF.